The 19 T cell receptor beta chains below were found in one sample sequenced in a study of T cells in Graves' hyperthyroidism and ophthalmopathy. RNA transcripts served as the template for amplifying TCR beta CDR3 regions. HTBI primers were employed in a first-round RT-PCR of the TCR CDR3. TCRdb fed the multiplex PCR reads into MiXCR, producing one record per CDR3 protein. This table has hundreds of thousands of distinct CDR3 sequences, roughly 15% appearing once. The sequencing sample was made of blood. The source of these receptors is a middle-aged woman with Graves' ophthalmopathy.

The chain joins TRBV28 to TRBJ2-5; possibly TRBD1 or TRBD2 for D (5 bases each). Germline V lookup: CDR1 MDHEN, CDR2 SYDVKM. V lost 5 bases and J 9 bases, leaving 19 bases between the germline ends. The CDR3 runs 14 residues. Here the CDR3 reads CASSPPGPARAQYF. CDR3 nucleotide sequence: TGTGCCAGCAGTCCGCCGGGACCCGCCAGGGCCCAGTACTTC.

This clonotype was seen a single time. The rearrangement uses TRBV29-1 and TRBJ2-5; unclear D gene. V was trimmed by 7 bases and J by 5 bases, leaving 14 bases between them. CDR1 is SQVTM, CDR2 ANQGSEA, per germline. The CDR3 runs 12 residues. The CDR3 reads CSGGLVMETQYF. The CDR3, as DNA: TGCAGCGGAGGCCTAGTTATGGAGACCCAGTACTTC.

The table lists this clonotype with a few counts. This chain connects TRBV6-1 to TRBJ2-3; 7 bases are shared with TRBD1. With V trimmed by 6 bases and J by 2 bases, 8 bases remained unmatched. CDR3 length: 15 residues. The germline V gene encodes CDR1 MNHNS and CDR2 SASEGT. The CDR3 loop reads CASRPMDRTTDTQYF. The CDR3 bases are TGTGCCAGCAGGCCCATGGACAGGACCACAGATACGCAGTATTTT.

This clonotype was seen ten or more times. The chain combines TRBV6-1 with TRBJ2-2; D is unclear. CDR1 is MNHNS and CDR2 is SASEGT in the germline V gene. The CDR3 is 16 residues long. Trimming shortened V by 5 bases and J by 4 bases, and 17 bases separated the two germline ends. The CDR3, as DNA: TGTGCCAGCAGTTACGGTAGAACAGCACTCACCGGGGAGCTGTTTTTT. Translating gives CASSYGRTALTGELFF.

As regards this clonotype: It may be a read error: a sequence one base away is much more abundant. This chain connects TRBV28 to TRBJ2-7, with 10 bases lining up with TRBD1. V shed 2 bases, J shed 8 bases, and the junction held 6 bases outside the gene matches. Germline CDR1 is MDHEN and CDR2 is SYDVKM. This CDR3 region has 14 residues. CDR3 residues: CASSLIRDRGQQYF. The CDR3 nucleotides read TGTGCCAGCAGTTTAATACGGGACAGGGGTCAGCAGTACTTC.

The chain links TRBV20-1 to TRBJ1-6; no clear D. V shed 3 bases and J shed 7 bases, with 10 bases lying between them. Germline V lookup: CDR1 DFQATT, CDR2 SNEGSKA (reference sequence). The CDR3 covers 13 residues. CDR3 sequence: CSASEHGNSPLHF. DNA for the CDR3: TGCAGTGCTAGTGAACACGGGAATTCACCCCTCCACTTT.

Comment on this clonotype: A read error may be the cause here, since a much bigger clone is one base away. V gene TRBV18 combines with J gene TRBJ2-7; D is possibly TRBD1 or TRBD2 (5 bases each). This CDR3 has 13 residues. CDR1 and CDR2 from the germline V gene are KGHSH and LQKENI. CDR3 nucleotides: TGTGCCAGCTCACCAGGCGAGGGGCGCGAGCGGTACTTC. This gives the protein CASSPGEGRERYF.

This clonotype was seen many times. This chain joins TRBV11-1 and TRBJ2-1, with TRBD2 matching 13 bases. Germline CDR1 SGHAT, CDR2 FQDESV (reference sequence). V was clipped by 5 bases and J by 4 bases; unmatched bases: 14. The CDR3 spans 19 residues. CDR3 protein: CASSHPRRTSGGGYNEQFF. CDR3 DNA: TGTGCCAGCAGCCACCCCCGACGAACTAGCGGGGGGGGGTACAATGAGCAGTTCTTC.

The chain joins TRBV7-8 to TRBJ1-1; unclear D gene. Trimming took off 1 base at V and 7 bases at J, with 16 bases between the two ends. CDR1 is SGHVS and CDR2 is FQNEAQ in the germline V gene. The CDR3 is 15 amino acids. CDR3 bases: TGTGCCAGCAGCTTAGAAGGCGGCAGGCTTGTTGAAGCTTTCTTT. It is translated as CASSLEGGRLVEAFF.

This chain links TRBV6-1 with TRBJ1-3; D unclear. V was shortened by 6 bases and J by 2 bases, with 11 bases between the two germline ends. Germline-derived CDR1 and CDR2 are MNHNS and SASEGT. There are 14 residues in the CDR3. DNA for the CDR3: TGTGCCAGCAGGGCCCCTCGAACTGGAAACACCATATATTTT. Protein product: CASRAPRTGNTIYF.

The rearrangement links TRBV29-1 to TRBJ2-3; TRBD2 is a possible D gene (6 bases). The CDR3 loop spans 14 amino acids. The germline gives CDR1 SQVTM, CDR2 ANQGSEA. V lost 6 bases and J lost 2, with 15 bases in between. CDR3 DNA: TGCAGCGTCACGCGGACTACAGACACAGATACGCAGTATTTT. Amino acids: CSVTRTTDTDTQYF.

This clonotype occurred many times. The V call is TRBV27, the J call TRBJ2-3; no reliable D call. Deletions cut 3 bases from V and 2 bases from J, with 9 bases between. The CDR3 loop spans 14 amino acids. Per the germline V gene, CDR1 is MNHEY and CDR2 is SMNVEV (reference sequence). This CDR3 reads CASSFSQDTDTQYF. The CDR3 nucleotides read TGTGCCAGCAGTTTCAGCCAGGACACAGATACGCAGTATTTT.

In this sample, this clonotype turned up many times. The chain employs TRBV28 and TRBJ2-3; maybe TRBD1 (6 bases). This CDR3 contains 14 residues. Germline lookup yields CDR1 MDHEN and CDR2 SYDVKM. Deletions cut 6 bases from V and 3 bases from J, with 13 bases between. CDR3 nucleotides: TGTGCCAGCAGACAGGGTATTTTGACAGATACGCAGTATTTT. It codes for CASRQGILTDTQYF.

V usage is TRBV19 and J usage is TRBJ1-5; 9 bases map to TRBD1. CDR1 is LNHDA and CDR2 is SQIVND in the germline V gene (reference sequence). The length of the CDR3 is 16 residues. J was trimmed by 2 bases and V by 5 bases; bases with no gene match: 7. CDR3 residues: CASSPGTGYGNQPQHF. For the CDR3, the DNA is TGTGCCAGTAGTCCGGGGACAGGGTACGGCAATCAGCCCCAGCATTTT. Drawing the rest from reference TRBV19 and TRBJ1-5, the complete variable domain is DGGITQSPKYLFRKEGQNVTLSCEQNLNHDAMYWYRQDPGQGLRLIYYSQIVNDFQKGDIAEGYSVSREKKESFPLTVTSAQKNPTAFYLCASSPGTGYGNQPQHFGDGTRLSIL.

This clonotype was picked up a small number of times. This chain links TRBV6-6 with TRBJ2-3, with 7 positions matching TRBD2. J was trimmed by 0 bases and V by 0 bases; bases with no gene match: 6. The CDR3 is 17 amino acids. Germline loops: CDR1 MNHNY, CDR2 SVGAGI (reference sequence). CDR3 nucleotide sequence: TGTGCCAGCAGTTACTCGCGGACTAGGGCAAGCACAGATACGCAGTATTTT. Its translation is CASSYSRTRASTDTQYF.

This clonotype was observed at least ten times. This chain uses TRBV28 with TRBJ2-7, with 7 bases fitting TRBD1. V trimming: 3 bases; J trimming: 2 bases; junction bases outside the gene matches: 4. Germline V gene data show CDR1 as MDHEN and CDR2 as SYDVKM. This CDR3 comprises 14 residues. Written as DNA, the CDR3 is TGTGCCAGCAGTTTGCGGACAGGAACCTACGAGCAGTACTTC. Translated, it gives CASSLRTGTYEQYF.

This clonotype was observed many times. The J gene is TRBJ1-5, the V gene TRBV18; TRBD1 might be the D (5 bases). The CDR3 runs 13 residues. Germline V gene lookup returns CDR1 KGHSH and CDR2 LQKENI. V was shortened by 3 bases and J by 7 bases, with 10 bases between the two germline ends. CDR3 nucleotides: TGTGCCAGCTCACCGGGGACGTCACAGCCCCAGCATTTT. Amino acid sequence: CASSPGTSQPQHF. The complete variable domain, with remaining parts taken from reference TRBV18 and TRBJ1-5, reads NAGVMQNPRHLVRRRGQEARLRCSPMKGHSHVYWYRQLPEEGLKFMVYLQKENIIDESGMPKERFSAEFPKEGPSILRIQQVVRGDSAAYFCASSPGTSQPQHFGDGTRLSIL.

V gene TRBV13 combines with J gene TRBJ1-5; D ambiguous. The CDR3 has 16 amino acids. Germline lookup yields CDR1 PRHDT and CDR2 FYEKMQ (reference sequence). V lost 0 bases and J lost 9, with 18 bases in between. The CDR3 coding sequence is TGTGCCAGCAGCTTAGGGACCGACCGCTCACTGAGGCCCCAGCATTTT. It encodes CASSLGTDRSLRPQHF.

In its sample, this clonotype was seen a few times. CDR3 nucleotide sequence: TGTGCCAGTACCGGACACGCTGGAAACACCATATATTTT. It is translated as CASTGHAGNTIYF. This sequence joins TRBV19 and TRBJ1-3, with D possibly matching TRBD1 (5 bases). Trimming left V 7 bases short and J 2 bases short, with 9 bases between. There are 13 residues in the CDR3. Germline CDR1 reads LNHDA; CDR2 reads SQIVND (reference sequence).